What follows are 27 T cell receptor delta chains derived from one specimen sequenced in a study of gammadelta T cells in human blood (dated by TCRdb to 2020 to 2021). The library was produced with RT-PCR. Sequencing relied on an Illumina MiSeq. TCRdb called clones from the public reads with CATT, and repeated DNA sequences were later combined into one row. The sample yields approximately 220 delta-chain clones; roughly 11% were counted once. Approximately 37% of the sample rests with the top ten. Sequencing was performed on non-Vgamma9Vdelta2 gamma-delta T cells from cord blood. Source of these receptors: a newborn.

A remark on this clone: A read error likely explains this, since a far larger clone differs by one base. The J gene is TRDJ1, the V gene TRDV2; D remains ambiguous. The J gene, not given by TCRdb, was assigned here from a germline match of the nucleotide sequence. There are 18 residues in the CDR3. With 1 base removed from V and 0 bases from J, the gap between germline ends came to 20 bases. CDR1 GEAIGNYY and CDR2 EKD come from the germline V gene. The CDR3 region is CACDTREPLVEYTDKLIF. CDR3 DNA sequence: TGTGCCTGTGACACGAGGGAACCTCTTGTGGAATACACCGATAAACTCATCTTT.

This clone has just a few counts. A far larger clone is off by one base, so a read error is likely. Other DNA sequences from this sample encode an identical CDR3 as well. The J gene is TRDJ1, the V gene TRDV2; possible D gene TRDD3, 5 bases. There are 19 residues in the CDR3. The V gene lost 0 bases and the J gene lost 0 bases, with 22 bases spanning the gap. Germline V gene lookup returns CDR1 GEAIGNYY and CDR2 EKD. Here the CDR3 reads CACDTNLDGGRPHTDKLIF. The CDR3 DNA sequence: TGTGCCTGTGACACCAATCTAGACGGGGGGCGCCCACACACCGATAAACTCATCTTT.

As concerns this clone: Given a far larger clone just one base away, this is likely a sequencing read error. V gene TRAV29/DV5 combines with J gene TRDJ1; TRDD3 aligns across 11 bases. V shed 2 bases, J shed 2 bases, and the junction held 20 bases outside the gene matches. CDR3 length equals 20 residues. Germline CDR1 and CDR2: NSMFDY and ISSIKDK. CDR3 residues: CAARGMKGGMGDTGTDKLIF. The CDR3 region has the DNA TGTGCAGCAAGGGGGATGAAGGGCGGAATGGGGGATACGGGGACCGATAAACTCATCTTT.

This clone was observed a few times. A read error is the likely source, as a far larger clone sits one nucleotide away. Other DNA sequences in this specimen translate into the identical CDR3. The chain combines TRAV38-2/DV8 with TRDJ1, with 7 bases identical to TRDD3. The germline V gene encodes CDR1 TSESDYY and CDR2 QEAYKQQN. The CDR3 covers 16 residues. The CDR3 sequence is CAYRIRRWGNTDKLIF. DNA for the CDR3: TGTGCTTATAGGATCCGGCGGTGGGGGAATACCGATAAACTCATCTTC.

This clone was seen a handful of times. Since a far larger clone is one base different, this is likely a read error. V gene TRAV38-2/DV8 combines with J gene TRDJ1; unclear D gene. Germline V gene sequence: CDR1 TSESDYY, CDR2 QEAYKQQN. The CDR3 is 13 residues long. The CDR3, as DNA: TGTGCTTATAGATCGTGGATCCCCGATAAACGCATCTTT. Protein: CAYRSWIPDKRIF.

This clone was detected a few times. The J gene is TRDJ1, the V gene TRDV1, with 10 nucleotides matching TRDD3. The CDR3 sequence is 17 residues long. With 0 bases clipped from V and 10 bases from J, the junction kept 14 bases outside the gene matches. Germline lookup yields CDR1 TSWWSYY and CDR2 QGS. DNA of the CDR3: TGTGCTCTTGGGGAACTGGGTCCTAAGGGGGATACGGGGTCACTCATCTTT. It encodes CALGELGPKGDTGSLIF.

In regard to this clone: A far larger clone is one nucleotide away, so this likely arose from a read error. This chain connects TRDV1 to TRDJ1; D may be TRDD3 (6 bases). The germline V gene has CDR1 TSWWSYY and CDR2 QGS. The ends were cut back, 0 bases at V and 4 bases at J, with 30 bases in the middle. The CDR3 has 21 residues. The DNA of the CDR3 is TGTGCTCTTGGGGAACTAGAGGGCCAGCGCCCCACTGGGAGATGGATCGATAAACTCATCTTT. It yields the protein CALGELEGQRPTGRWIDKLIF.

Within the sample, this clone is large. This CDR3 is also generated by other DNA sequences in the sample. The rearrangement uses TRDV3 and TRDJ1, with 9 bases fitting TRDD3. The CDR3 extends over 12 amino acids. V gave up 2 bases and J gave up 10 bases; unmatched junction bases: 8. Germline V gives CDR1 TVYSNPD, CDR2 GDNSRS (reference sequence). In DNA, the CDR3 is TGTGCCTTTGGGCGAGCTGGGGGATCACTCATCTTT. This encodes CAFGRAGGSLIF.

In its sample, this clone ranks as hyperexpanded. This sample includes further DNA sequences coding for the same CDR3. V is TRDV3 and J is TRDJ1, with 8 bases matching TRDD3. Germline lookup yields CDR1 TVYSNPD and CDR2 GDNSRS (reference sequence). The CDR3 is 16 amino acids. V was clipped by 5 bases and J by 0 bases; unmatched bases: 14. The CDR3 coding sequence is TGTGCCCCCCGTCCCTGGGGGAATACGTACACCGATAAACTCATCTTT. This codes for CAPRPWGNTYTDKLIF. The full variable domain, rest sourced from reference TRDV3 and TRDJ1, is CDKVTQSSPDQTVASGSEVVLLCTYDTVYSNPDLFWYRIRPDYSFQFVFYGDNSRSEGADFTQGRFSVKHILTQKAFHLVISPVRTEDSATYYCAPRPWGNTYTDKLIFGKGTRVTVEP.

This clone appeared a few times. A far larger clone differs by one base, so this is likely a read error. The rearrangement links TRDV3 to TRDJ1; 7 bases are a match to TRDD3. The J gene, not given by TCRdb, was assigned here from a germline match of the nucleotide sequence. This CDR3 is built from 18 residues. Germline-derived CDR1 and CDR2 are TVYSNPD and GDNSRS (reference sequence). The CDR3: CASHPEFAGDPDTDKLIF. DNA of the CDR3: TGCGCCTCCCATCCGGAGTTCGCGGGGGATCCCGACACCGATAAACTCATCTTT.

This clone occurred a few times. A far larger clone is only one base removed, so a read error is likely. This sample includes further DNA sequences coding for the same CDR3. The chain joins TRDV1 to TRDJ2, with a possible D match to TRDD3 (5 bases). The V gene's germline CDR1 is TSWWSYY and CDR2 QGS. V was trimmed by 3 bases and J by 1 base, leaving 18 bases between them. The CDR3 runs 18 residues. The CDR3 loop reads CALGELSDWRVLTAQLFF. DNA for the CDR3: TGTGCTCTTGGGGAGCTCTCAGACTGGAGGGTTTTGACAGCACAACTCTTCTTT.

This clone occurred a few times. This likely reflects a read error, since a far larger clone is one base away. The chain employs TRDV3 and TRDJ1, with D unclear. The CDR3 runs to 16 residues. Germline CDR1 and CDR2: TVYSNPD and GDNSRS (reference sequence). The CDR3 here is CAFATCGLITTDKRIF. CDR3 nucleotides: TGTGCCTTCGCTACGTGTGGGTTAATAACCACCGATAAACGCATCTTT.

Of note for this clone: A far more abundant clone sits one base away, making this likely a read error. The chain combines TRAV29/DV5 with TRDJ2, with D perhaps matching TRDD2 (7 bases). Trimming stripped 1 base from V and 5 bases from J, with 27 bases between. CDR3 length: 19 residues. Per germline, CDR1 NSMFDY and CDR2 ISSIKDK. The CDR3 spells CAASLTPSSVLGRTAQLFF. The CDR3, as DNA: TGTGCAGCAAGCCTTACCCCTTCCTCCGTACTGGGTCGTACAGCACAACTCTTCTTT.

About this clone: This may stem from a read error, because a much larger clone lies one nucleotide away. The rearrangement joins TRAV29/DV5 to TRDJ1, with D possibly being TRDD2 or TRDD3 (5 bases each). Germline V gene lookup returns CDR1 NSMFDY and CDR2 ISSIKDK. V was cut by 5 bases and J by 4 bases, with 18 bases left in between. The length of the CDR3 is 14 residues. The CDR3: CAATGGPKDDKLIF. CDR3 nucleotides: TGTGCAGCTACGGGGGGTCCTAAGGACGATAAACTCATCTTT. Complete variable domain (other parts from reference TRAV29/DV5 and TRDJ1): DQQVKQNSPSLSVQEGRISILNCDYTNSMFDYFLWYKKYPAEGPTFLISISSIKDKNEDGRFTVFLNKSAKHLSLHIVPSQPGDSAVYFCAATGGPKDDKLIFGKGTRVTVEP.

This clone was observed a few times. A far larger clone is only one base removed, so a read error is likely. The chain joins TRAV38-2/DV8 to TRDJ1, with D tentatively TRDD3 (6 bases). The CDR3 is 21 amino acids. With 10 bases removed from V and 0 bases from J, the gap between germline ends came to 37 bases. CDR1 is TSESDYY and CDR2 is QEAYKQQN in the germline V gene. The CDR3 DNA reads as TGTGCTCACTCCCAACGTTCTGCTGGGGAGACCTATACCAGGTACACCGATAAACTCATCTTT. Its translation: CAHSQRSAGETYTRYTDKLIF.

For this clone: This likely came from a read error, as a far larger clone is one base away. This sequence joins TRAV38-2/DV8 and TRDJ1; TRDD3 matches at 7 bases. Losses at the gene ends were 3 bases for V and 2 bases for J; bases not matched to a gene: 10. The CDR3 sequence is 16 residues long. Per the germline V gene, CDR1 is TSESDYY and CDR2 is QEAYKQQN. The CDR3: CAYRIRRWGKTDKLIF. The CDR3 nucleotides read TGTGCTTATAGGATCCGGCGGTGGGGGAAGACCGATAAACTCATCTTT.

This clone is judged large. The J gene is TRDJ1, the V gene TRDV2; TRDD3 matches 9 bases. Trimming cost V 0 bases and J 3 bases; bases outside gene matches: 4. The CDR3 is 15 residues long. The germline CDR1 and CDR2 sequences are GEAIGNYY and EKD. CDR3 sequence (DNA): TGTGCCTGTGACACCGGGGGATACTGGTCCGATAAACTCATCTTT. It is translated as CACDTGGYWSDKLIF.

For this clone: This likely reflects a read error, since a far larger clone is one base away. Other DNA sequences in this sample translate to the same CDR3. The V call is TRDV1, the J call TRDJ1, with TRDD3 matching over 10 bases. This CDR3 is 21 amino acids long. Germline values: CDR1 TSWWSYY, CDR2 QGS. The CDR3 loop is CALGELEGQRPTGGWIDKLIF. The CDR3 bases are TGCGCTCTTGGGGAACTAGAGGGCCAGCGCCCCACTGGGGGATGGATCGATAAACTCATCTTT.

This clone was seen a few times. The chain links TRAV14/DV4 to TRDJ1; no definite D call. Germline values: CDR1 TSDPSYG, CDR2 QGSYDQQN (reference sequence). The CDR3 sequence is 20 residues long. The V end was cut by 0 bases, the J end by 0 bases, with 23 bases between. CDR3 bases: TGTGCAATGAGAGAGGGCCAAGACGGAACGCCCCGAGGGGACACCGATAAACTCATCTTT. This gives the protein CAMREGQDGTPRGDTDKLIF.

The count of this clone is one. A far larger clone is one base from this, pointing to a likely read error. This chain connects TRDV3 to TRDJ2; 11 positions agree with TRDD3. Because TCRdb records no J gene, it was assigned here through a match of the DNA to germline. J was trimmed by 0 bases and V by 2 bases; bases with no gene match: 32. This CDR3 region has 25 residues. CDR1 is TVYSNPD, CDR2 GDNSRS, per germline (reference sequence). The CDR3 here is CAFSPIPTSSYWGINPLSLTAQLFF. DNA for the CDR3: TGTGCCTTTTCCCCTATTCCTACATCCTCGTACTGGGGGATAAACCCCCTCTCTTTGACAGCACAACTCTTCTTT. The full variable domain, with the rest looked up from reference TRDV3 and TRDJ2, is CDKVTQSSPDQTVASGSEVVLLCTYDTVYSNPDLFWYRIRPDYSFQFVFYGDNSRSEGADFTQGRFSVKHILTQKAFHLVISPVRTEDSATYYCAFSPIPTSSYWGINPLSLTAQLFFGKGTQLIVEP.

By proportion, this clone is large (0.1 to 1%). This chain connects TRDV2 to TRDJ1, with 8 bases identical to TRDD3. Germline loops: CDR1 GEAIGNYY, CDR2 EKD. CDR3 length equals 15 residues. Trimming removed 1 base from V and 4 bases from J; junction bases left unmatched: 7. This CDR3 is CACDTWGMEGDKLIF. As DNA, the CDR3 is TGTGCCTGTGACACATGGGGGATGGAAGGCGATAAACTCATCTTT.

As for this clone: A read error is likely here: a far larger clone is one base away. The V and J genes are TRAV38-2/DV8 and TRDJ1; 7 nucleotides align to TRDD3. CDR1 and CDR2 from the germline V gene are TSESDYY and QEAYKQQN. The CDR3 loop spans 16 amino acids. The CDR3 is CAYRIRRWGNTDQLIF. CDR3 DNA: TGTGCTTATAGGATCCGGCGGTGGGGGAATACCGATCAACTCATCTTT.

About this clone itself: Being one base from a much bigger clone, this may be a read error. The V gene reported is TRDV2; the J gene is uncalled; the table's D call, TRDD3, has no DNA check behind it. This CDR3 region has 19 residues. Per the germline V gene, CDR1 is GEAIGNYY and CDR2 is EKD. The CDR3 is CACGVNLPADTGFPDKLIF. For the CDR3, the DNA is TGTGCCTGTGGGGTAAACCTTCCTGCAGATACTGGGTTCCCCGATAAACTCATCTTC.

This clone is classed as hyperexpanded. The same CDR3 arises from other DNA sequences in this sample as well. This chain joins TRAV29/DV5 and TRDJ2; 9 bases agree with TRDD2. There are 19 residues in the CDR3. Germline V CDR1 and CDR2: NSMFDY, ISSIKDK. The junction had 18 bases not matched to a gene; V was cut back by 1 base and J by 5 bases. CDR3 loop: CAASLTPSYVLGRTAQLFF. The CDR3 DNA reads TGTGCAGCAAGCCTTACCCCTTCCTACGTACTGGGTCGTACAGCACAACTCTTCTTT.

In this sample, this clone is hyperexpanded. V and J are TRDV1 and TRDJ2, with 7 bases that match TRDD3. This CDR3 comprises 21 residues. V shed 2 bases and J 1 base; nucleotides not matched to a gene: 19. In germline, CDR1 is TSWWSYY, CDR2 QGS. CDR3 amino acids: CALGEVSWTGGSGGLTAQLFF. In nucleotides, the CDR3 is TGTGCTCTTGGGGAAGTCTCCTGGACGGGGGGATCTGGGGGTTTGACAGCACAACTCTTCTTT.

This clone is judged large. This chain joins TRDV2 and TRDJ3, with TRDD3 matching over 13 bases. The CDR3 is made up of 19 amino acids. With 3 bases clipped from V and 3 bases from J, the junction kept 7 bases outside the gene matches. The germline V gene has CDR1 GEAIGNYY and CDR2 EKD. CDR3: CACDGPYWGIRWDTRQMFF. The CDR3 DNA is TGTGCCTGTGACGGGCCATACTGGGGGATACGCTGGGACACCCGACAGATGTTTTTC.

To note about this clone: Since a far larger clone is one base different, this is likely a read error. The sample has other DNA sequences that encode this CDR3 too. J is TRDJ1 and V is TRDV1; TRDD3 matches 8 bases. The V gene's germline CDR1 is TSWWSYY and CDR2 QGS. The J segment lost 2 bases and the V segment lost 9 bases, leaving 14 bases of the junction unmatched. This CDR3 comprises 16 residues. The CDR3: CALTGIRLPTTDKLIF. The CDR3 bases are TGTGCTCTCACAGGGATACGCTTGCCTACAACCGATAAACTCATCTTT.